This T cell receptor beta chain originates from a study of blood T cell repertoires in COVID-19 (dated by TCRdb to 2019 to 2021). For the study in its entirety: Collaborator samples came from the United States, Italy and Spain and covered acute and convalescent phases of COVID-19. The material from the prospective study consisted of cDNA or gDNA derived from T cells, B-cell-depleted T cells, or PBMCs. Deeply sampled blood TCRbeta repertoires from subjects exposed to, actively infected with, or recovered from COVID-19 were included in the dataset. The repertoires were released in a freely available public database meant as a resource for research on the immune response to SARS-CoV-2. Samples came from the ongoing ImmuneRACE study (first 160 participants) plus 1,254 subjects from 6 global collaborators. Nearly every sample came with metadata listing a de-identified subject ID, COVID-19 status, age in years and sex. Where available, HLA class I and class II types were taken from metadata supplied by the sample provider and were not determined by assay-based typing. Study-level results and caveats: The quantity of clinical and demographic metadata differed by source and by participant and was supplied without curation.

Regarding this clone: Its antigen is unknown. No clone much larger than this one lies a single base away; base qualities are absent.

Whole blood was collected in K2EDTA tubes by collaborating institutions according to the institutions' own protocols. For TCRbeta analysis, collaborators shipped samples as frozen whole blood, isolated PBMCs, or DNA extracted from either of those sample types. The CDR3 runs 17 residues from the cysteine to the phenylalanine. Left in the record is the CDR3 DNA by itself, 51 bases read in frame from the first base. The junction shows trimming of 0 bases on V and 5 bases on J, and the gene matches do not reach 7 bases of it. CDR1 and CDR2 were assigned from the germline V gene as MGHRA and YSYEKL. TCRbeta CDR3 regions were amplified from genomic DNA by means of the immunoSEQ Assay, a bias-controlled multiplex PCR. In the original analysis: The number of nucleated cells in each sample was estimated from the amplification of reference gene primers within the assay. To quantify the absolute abundance of each unique TCRbeta CDR3 rearrangement, sequence reads were collapsed and filtered. For each sample, productive Simpson clonality was calculated as the square root of Simpson's diversity index over productive rearrangements. TCRdb limited this immuneACCESS table to in-frame rearrangements with V and J called. A share of clones is missing; checked studies link under half to unresolved V genes, and the rest is unexplained. V and J calls and clone size are given by that table; D and trimming were obtained from the DNA. This sample is represented by some 380,000 clones; 85% to 90% of them were singletons. The biggest ten clones account for approximately 7% of the sample.

The origin of this receptor is a man between 18 and 35 years old with active or convalescent COVID-19. The rearrangement combines TRBV4-1 with TRBJ2-3; 11 bases in the middle match TRBD1. Input material: peripheral blood. The nucleotide sequence reads TGCGCCAGCAGCCAAGAGGGGACAGGGGGAGGAAAAGATACGCAGTATTTT. Translation gives CASSQEGTGGGKDTQYF.